The following is a T cell receptor (beta chain) sequence with its context. How the authors handled the data: Amplified reference gene primers provided the basis for estimating nucleated cell counts. The method was immunoSEQ multiplex PCR; TCRdb's version includes in-frame clones alone and lacks a portion of them. Clone size and V and J calls were adopted from that table, with D and trimming inferred from the DNA. Of 84,000 or so clones listed, roughly 87% are singletons. The germline V gene has CDR1 SGHVS and CDR2 FNYEAQ. V shed 5 bases and J shed 6 bases, with 18 bases lying between them. CDR3 length: 15 amino acids. This entry belongs to a study of blood T cell repertoires in COVID-19. Across the study: COVID-19 samples from acute and convalescent phases originated in the United States, Italy and Spain. PBMCs, B-cell-depleted T cells, or T cells were the source of the cDNA or gDNA that made up the material.

The genes are TRBV7-6 and TRBJ2-3; the D is unclear. The TCR was taken from a man in his sixties with acute or convalescent COVID-19. Sequencing was done on a sample of peripheral blood. CDR3 sequence: CASSLRVPIGDTQYF. CDR3 bases: TGTGCCAGCAGCCTCCGGGTCCCAATTGGGGATACGCAGTATTTT.